Presented here are 21 T cell receptor beta chains from one specimen sequenced in a study of T cell responses to AZD1222 COVID-19 vaccine. Assay used: immunoSEQ multiplex PCR; TCRdb lists only in-frame clones, some missing. The sample consists of tens of thousands of clones, over 75% of them appearing once. The sequences come from peripheral blood, collected on day 0 of AZD1222 vaccination. The receptor set was obtained from an adult in good health.

This clone came up a few times. V usage is TRBV5-8 and J usage is TRBJ1-5; a weak D match, TRBD1 (5 bases). The germline V gene has CDR1 SGHTS and CDR2 YDEGEE. The CDR3 runs 15 residues. Trimming took 0 bases from V and 0 from J, leaving 7 bases between them. CDR3 nucleotide sequence: TGTGCCAGCAGCTTGGGAGGGGTTAGCAATCAGCCCCAGCATTTT. It translates to CASSLGGVSNQPQHF.

This sequence joins TRBV7-2 and TRBJ1-5; weak D call: TRBD1 (5 bases). CDR3 length: 15 amino acids. Between the trimmed V and J ends, which lost 5 bases and 2 bases, there was a span of 13 bases. The germline V gene encodes CDR1 SGHTA and CDR2 FQGNSA. The DNA of the CDR3 is TGTGCCAGCAGCAAGACAGTTTCTGGCAATCAGCCCCAGCATTTT. Protein: CASSKTVSGNQPQHF. The entire variable domain, with the rest obtained from reference TRBV7-2 and TRBJ1-5, is as follows: GAGVSQSPSNKVTEKGKDVELRCDPISGHTALYWYRQSLGQGLEFLIYFQGNSAPDKSGLPSDRFSAERTGGSVSTLTIQRTQQEDSAVYLCASSKTVSGNQPQHFGDGTRLSIL.

This sequence joins TRBV5-4 and TRBJ1-1; 8 bases are a match to TRBD1. V gave up 4 bases and J gave up 2 bases; unmatched junction bases: 4. CDR1 and CDR2 (germline): SGHNT, YYREEE (reference sequence). The CDR3 covers 14 residues. CDR3 DNA: TGTGCCAGCAGCGGAGGGACAGGTAACACTGAAGCTTTCTTT. It translates to CASSGGTGNTEAFF.

This clone was seen a few times. The chain employs TRBV7-3 and TRBJ2-3; TRBD1 might be the D (5 bases). Per the germline V gene, CDR1 is SGHTA and CDR2 is FQGTGA. This CDR3 spans 15 amino acids. V was pared by 1 base and J by 2 bases, with 10 bases between. CDR3 sequence: CASSLSPGYTDTQYF. The CDR3 DNA is TGTGCCAGCAGCTTAAGTCCAGGGTACACAGATACGCAGTATTTT.

The rearrangement links TRBV14 to TRBJ2-5; D remains unclear. CDR1 and CDR2 (germline): SGHDN, FVKESK. V was shortened by 4 bases and J by 1 base, with 10 bases between the two germline ends. CDR3 length equals 14 residues. In nucleotides, the CDR3 is TGTGCCAGCAGCCGTCAGACAATCCAAGAGACCCAGTACTTC. This encodes CASSRQTIQETQYF.

V and J are TRBV5-1 and TRBJ1-6, with D perhaps TRBD1 (6 bases). Germline CDR1 and CDR2: SGHRS and YFSETQ. Trimming pared 4 bases from V and 7 bases from J, leaving 12 bases between. The CDR3 is 14 amino acids. For the CDR3, the DNA is TGCGCCAGCAGCGGCGGGACACAAAATTCACCCCTCCACTTT. Residues: CASSGGTQNSPLHF.

V is TRBV9 and J is TRBJ2-5, with 7 bases identical to TRBD1. Germline V gene sequence: CDR1 SGDLS, CDR2 YYNGEE. The CDR3 spans 15 residues. The V and J ends lost 2 bases and 5 bases, in that order; junction bases with no gene match: 9. The CDR3 loop is CASSVSRGSWETQYF. CDR3 coding DNA: TGTGCCAGCAGCGTTTCCAGGGGGTCGTGGGAGACCCAGTACTTC.

This chain connects TRBV7-9 to TRBJ2-5, with TRBD2 matching 10 bases. Looked up from germline, CDR1 is SEHNR and CDR2 is FQNEAQ (reference sequence). The ends lost 3 bases at V and 7 bases at J; junction bases unmatched: 11. The CDR3 extends over 16 amino acids. The CDR3 DNA reads TGTGCCAGCAGCTTGGGTCCGGCTAGCGGGGGCATGACCCAGTACTTC. Its protein product is CASSLGPASGGMTQYF.

The chain has TRBV7-9 and TRBJ1-1; unclear D gene. Germline assignment: CDR1 SEHNR and CDR2 FQNEAQ (reference sequence). The CDR3 has 13 residues. V lost 6 bases and J lost 8, with 16 bases in between. DNA of the CDR3: TGTGCCAGCAGATCTACACGAGCGACCGAAGCTTTCTTT. Translation: CASRSTRATEAFF. The full variable domain, in which reference TRBV7-9 and TRBJ1-1 provide the parts outside the CDR3, is DTGVSQNPRHKITKRGQNVTFRCDPISEHNRLYWYRQTLGQGPEFLTYFQNEAQLEKSRLLSDRFSAERPKGSFSTLEIQRTEQGDSAMYLCASRSTRATEAFFGQGTRLTVV.

The J gene is TRBJ1-2, the V gene TRBV5-8; 7 nucleotides match TRBD1. CDR1 is SGHTS and CDR2 is YDEGEE in the germline V gene. The CDR3 consists of 17 residues. J was trimmed by 5 bases and V by 0 bases; bases with no gene match: 13. The CDR3 coding sequence is TGTGCCAGCAGCTTGGCTTTACCAGGGACAGCCGTTTATGGCTACACCTTC. Protein sequence: CASSLALPGTAVYGYTF.

V usage is TRBV7-2 and J usage is TRBJ2-2; unclear D gene. From germline, CDR1 is SGHTA and CDR2 FQGNSA. The CDR3 is made up of 14 amino acids. V lost 1 base and J 4 bases, leaving 7 bases between the germline ends. The CDR3 sequence is CASSLVGITGELFF. Here the CDR3 DNA reads TGTGCCAGCAGCTTAGTCGGCATCACCGGGGAGCTGTTTTTT.

This chain uses TRBV20-1 with TRBJ1-1; no firm D call. Germline CDR1 reads DFQATT; CDR2 reads SNEGSKA (reference sequence). Trimming pared 1 base from V and 3 bases from J, leaving 3 bases between. This CDR3 spans 11 amino acids. The CDR3: CSARADTEAFF. CDR3 DNA sequence: TGCAGTGCTAGAGCCGACACTGAAGCTTTCTTT.

Written as DNA, the CDR3 is TGTGCCAGCAGCGAACCCCCAACGGGGGATGGCTACACCTTC. Translating it yields CASSEPPTGDGYTF. This chain connects TRBV7-9 to TRBJ1-2; maybe TRBD1 (5 bases). The germline CDR1 and CDR2 sequences are SEHNR and FQNEAQ (reference sequence). This CDR3 has 14 residues. Trimming pared 5 bases from V and 6 bases from J, leaving 16 bases between.

The rearrangement links TRBV4-1 to TRBJ1-2, with D possibly being TRBD1 (6 bases). CDR1 and CDR2 from the germline V gene are MGHRA and YSYEKL. V was pared by 1 base and J by 4 bases, with 13 bases between. The CDR3 length is 15 residues. CDR3 sequence (DNA): TGCGCCAGCAGCCAAGGCAGGGGTCCCTTCTATGGCTACACCTTC. It specifies CASSQGRGPFYGYTF.

The rearrangement uses TRBV19 and TRBJ1-5, with TRBD1 matching 7 bases. Trimming removed 4 bases from V and 1 base from J; junction bases left unmatched: 7. The CDR3 runs to 16 residues. Germline lookup yields CDR1 LNHDA and CDR2 SQIVND (reference sequence). The CDR3 loop reads CASSTTTGLSNQPQHF. DNA for the CDR3: TGTGCCAGTAGTACCACGACAGGGTTGAGCAATCAGCCCCAGCATTTT.

In DNA, the CDR3 is TGTGCCAGTAGTGAACAGGGGGTAGGGAGCAATCAGCCCCAGCATTTT. This gives the protein CASSEQGVGSNQPQHF. The V and J genes are TRBV19 and TRBJ1-5; TRBD1 matches at 8 bases. CDR3 length: 16 residues. V trimming: 5 bases; J trimming: 1 base; junction bases outside the gene matches: 7. The germline V gene encodes CDR1 LNHDA and CDR2 SQIVND (reference sequence).

The gene calls are TRBV15 and TRBJ1-2, with D hard to call. V was cut by 1 base and J by 3 bases, with 12 bases left in between. Per the germline V gene, CDR1 is LNHNV and CDR2 is YYDKDF (reference sequence). This CDR3 comprises 15 residues. The CDR3 coding sequence is TGTGCCACCAGCAGAGTTTCAGTGGACCACTATGGCTACACCTTC. As protein: CATSRVSVDHYGYTF.

The J gene is TRBJ1-5, the V gene TRBV9; 8 nucleotides align to TRBD1. Looked up from germline, CDR1 is SGDLS and CDR2 is YYNGEE. CDR3 length: 14 amino acids. J lost 2 bases, V lost 4 bases, and 2 bases had no gene match. DNA of the CDR3: TGTGCCAGCAGCAAACAGGGGGGCAATCAGCCCCAGCATTTT. This gives the protein CASSKQGGNQPQHF.

The chain employs TRBV19 and TRBJ1-1; D ambiguous. The V gene's germline CDR1 is LNHDA and CDR2 SQIVND (reference sequence). This CDR3 region has 15 residues. V was cut by 2 bases and J by 4 bases, with 14 bases left in between. The CDR3 reads CASSITQPWGTEAFF. The CDR3 nucleotides read TGTGCCAGTAGTATAACGCAGCCTTGGGGCACTGAAGCTTTCTTT.

There are a few counts of this clone. This chain joins TRBV2 and TRBJ1-2; 11 bases match TRBD1. The CDR3 is 15 amino acids. Per germline, CDR1 SNHLY and CDR2 FYNNEI. V gave up 6 bases and J gave up 0 bases; unmatched junction bases: 3. CDR3 coding DNA: TGTGCCAGCAGCGGGACAGGGGGAGCTAACTATGGCTACACCTTC. Translating it yields CASSGTGGANYGYTF.

The table lists this clone with many counts. This sequence joins TRBV6-5 and TRBJ2-7, with 14 bases identical to TRBD2. The V segment lost 6 bases and the J segment 4 bases; nucleotides outside the gene matches: 5. This CDR3 has 15 residues. Per germline, CDR1 MNHEY and CDR2 SVGAGI. CDR3 sequence (DNA): TGTGCCAGCAGGCAGGGACTAGCGGGAGTATACGAGCAGTACTTC. It specifies CASRQGLAGVYEQYF.